One TCR beta chain is described in this entry. This specimen belongs to a study of blood T cell repertoires in COVID-19. Study in general: Sites in the United States, Italy and Spain provided acute and convalescent COVID-19 samples.

This CDR3 has 14 residues. V lost 1 base and J lost 2; bases outside the gene matches: 1. Germline lookup yields CDR1 LNHDA and CDR2 SQIVND (reference sequence). The assay was immunoSEQ multiplex PCR, and TCRdb's table has in-frame clones only and misses some. The sample has over 200,000 clones; 83% are singletons. The chain employs TRBV19 and TRBJ2-5; TRBD2 agrees at 7 bases. The TCR was taken from an elderly man with acute or convalescent COVID-19. Material for sequencing was peripheral blood. The CDR3 DNA follows: TGTGCCAGTAGTATAGCGGGAGGTCAAGAGACCCAGTACTTC. Translating gives CASSIAGGQETQYF.